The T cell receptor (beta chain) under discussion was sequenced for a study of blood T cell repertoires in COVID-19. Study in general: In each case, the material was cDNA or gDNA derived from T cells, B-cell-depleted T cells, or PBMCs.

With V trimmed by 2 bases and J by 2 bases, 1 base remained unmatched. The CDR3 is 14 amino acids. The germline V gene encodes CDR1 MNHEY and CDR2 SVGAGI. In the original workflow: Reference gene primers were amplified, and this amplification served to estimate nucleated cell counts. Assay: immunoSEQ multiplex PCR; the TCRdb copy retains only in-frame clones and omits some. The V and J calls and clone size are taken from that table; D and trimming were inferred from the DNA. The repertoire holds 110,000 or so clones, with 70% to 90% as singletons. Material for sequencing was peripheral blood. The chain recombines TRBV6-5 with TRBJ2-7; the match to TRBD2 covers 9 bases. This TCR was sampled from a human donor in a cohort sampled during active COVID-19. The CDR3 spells CASSYGGGAYEQYF. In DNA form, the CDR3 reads TGTGCCAGCAGTTACGGCGGGGGGGCCTACGAGCAGTACTTC.